Included here is one T cell receptor (beta chain) sequence, with context. The CDR3 sequence is 13 residues long. CDR1 is SQVTM, CDR2 ANQGSEA, per germline. V was shortened by 2 bases and J by 0 bases, with 8 bases between the two germline ends. Clones were sequenced by immunoSEQ multiplex PCR, and TCRdb holds only the in-frame ones, with some missing. The data contain about 300,000 clones, just over 85% of them singletons. These data are taken from a study of blood T cell repertoires in COVID-19. Background on the study: From the United States, Italy and Spain came samples of acute and convalescent COVID-19.

The sequence came from a woman aged 18-35 years who had recovered from COVID-19. The sequenced material came from PBMCs or T cells enriched from blood (not recorded which). This sequence joins TRBV29-1 and TRBJ2-7, with D perhaps TRBD2 (6 bases). The CDR3 DNA reads as TGCAGCGTTGAACGGGAGAGCTCCTACGAGCAGTACTTC. Translation: CSVERESSYEQYF.